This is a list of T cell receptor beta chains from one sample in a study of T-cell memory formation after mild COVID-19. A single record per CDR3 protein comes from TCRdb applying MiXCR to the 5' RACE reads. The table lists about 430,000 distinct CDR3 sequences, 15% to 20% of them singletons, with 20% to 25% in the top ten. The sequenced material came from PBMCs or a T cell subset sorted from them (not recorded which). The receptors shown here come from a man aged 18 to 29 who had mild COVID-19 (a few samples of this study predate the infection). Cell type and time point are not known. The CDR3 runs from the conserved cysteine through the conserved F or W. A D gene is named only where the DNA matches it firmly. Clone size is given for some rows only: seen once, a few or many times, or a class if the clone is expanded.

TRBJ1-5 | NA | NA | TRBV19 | CASWERHPNQPQHF | TGTGCCAGTTGGGAGAGACACCCAAATCAGCCCCAGCATTTT
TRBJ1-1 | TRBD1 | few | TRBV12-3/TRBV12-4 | CASRGTGDTEAFF | TGTGCCAGCAGAGGGACAGGGGACACTGAAGCTTTCTTT
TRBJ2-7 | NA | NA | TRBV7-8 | CASSIYRERYF | TGTGCCAGCAGCATTTACAGGGAACGGTACTTC
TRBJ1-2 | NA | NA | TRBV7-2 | CASRLGGAGYGYTF | TGTGCCAGCAGGCTGGGAGGTGCTGGCTATGGCTACACCTTC
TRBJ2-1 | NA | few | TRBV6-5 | CASSRTIYNEQFF | TGTGCCAGCAGCCGGACTATCTACAATGAGCAGTTCTTC
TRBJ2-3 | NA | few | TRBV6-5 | CASSWGVGGTTQYF | TGTGCCAGCAGTTGGGGGGTTGGGGGGACCACGCAGTATTTT
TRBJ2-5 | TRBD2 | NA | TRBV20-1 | CSARRGGSETQYF | TGCAGTGCTAGACGGGGGGGCTCGGAGACCCAGTACTTC
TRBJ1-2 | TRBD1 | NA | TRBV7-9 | CASSSALDRGRKGNYGYTF | TGTGCCAGCAGCTCGGCCCTGGACAGGGGGCGCAAGGGGAACTATGGCTACACCTTC
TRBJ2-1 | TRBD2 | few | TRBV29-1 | CSLLRTSFNEQFF | TGCAGCCTCCTCCGGACTAGCTTCAATGAGCAGTTCTTC
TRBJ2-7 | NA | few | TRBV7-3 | CASSPGGGIEQYF | TGTGCCAGCAGCCCCGGGGGCGGTATCGAGCAGTACTTC
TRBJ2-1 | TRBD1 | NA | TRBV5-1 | CASSTGQGGSYNEQFF | TGCGCCAGCAGCACGGGACAGGGGGGCTCCTACAATGAGCAGTTCTTC
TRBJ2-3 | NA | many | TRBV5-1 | CASSLAVSGSTDTQYF | TGCGCCAGCAGCTTGGCCGTTTCAGGGAGCACAGATACGCAGTATTTT